The sequence of this T cell receptor (beta chain) was determined in a study of long-term antiretroviral therapy in people with HIV. Run at survey level, the immunoSEQ assay was version v3.0. Measured with immunoSEQ multiplex PCR; TCRdb has only the in-frame clones, and not every one. This sample has about 39,000 clones, with 86% found just once. Study observations and caveats: The study found narrower CDR3 length ranges in HIV repertoires than in controls. Pre-ART clonal expansion yielded clones that dominated the repertoire at all time points.

On this clone: Its cognate antigen is unknown.

The CDR3 has 23 residues. V lost 3 bases and J lost 3, with 39 bases in between. CDR1 and CDR2 (germline): KGHSH, LQKENI. V usage is TRBV18 and J usage is TRBJ2-7; D possibly matches TRBD1 or TRBD2 (5 bases each). The sample in question was unsorted PBMCs, obtained just before starting antiretroviral therapy. The receptor was isolated from a woman aged 18-29 years with HIV. The CDR3, as DNA: TGTGCCAGCTCACCGTTTGATTTTCCCCGCCCTGTTTCCCCGGGACCAGAGAACTACGAGCAGTACTTC. Protein product: CASSPFDFPRPVSPGPENYEQYF.